Listed here are 20 T cell receptor beta chains from one sample, sequenced in a study of blood T cell repertoires in COVID-19. The table came from immunoSEQ multiplex PCR; TCRdb's copy has only in-frame clones and leaves some out. The sample consists of over 50,000 clones, roughly 81% of them appearing once. Sequenced input: peripheral blood. The receptors originated from a man older than 75 with acute or convalescent COVID-19.

CDR3 sequence: CASGSGTGDLNYGYTF. DNA for the CDR3: TGCGCCAGCGGTTCCGGGACAGGGGACCTTAACTATGGCTACACCTTC. This rearrangement joins TRBV5-1 to TRBJ1-2; TRBD1 agrees at 10 bases. The V gene end was trimmed by 7 bases and the J gene end by 1 base; junction bases not matched to a gene: 10. The V gene's germline CDR1 is SGHRS and CDR2 YFSETQ. CDR3 size: 16 residues.

The J gene is TRBJ1-1, the V gene TRBV11-2; 7 nucleotides agree with TRBD1. This CDR3 contains 14 residues. From germline, CDR1 is SGHAT and CDR2 FQNNGV. J gave up 1 base and V 4 bases, and 3 bases lay outside the gene matches. Here the CDR3 reads CASSWGQRNTEAFF. In DNA form, the CDR3 reads TGTGCCAGCAGCTGGGGACAGCGGAACACTGAAGCTTTCTTT.

DNA for the CDR3: TGTGCCAGCAGCTTAGGAGGCCCTGGAGAGCAGTTCTTC. Translating gives CASSLGGPGEQFF. The chain links TRBV7-2 to TRBJ2-1, with D unclear. The V gene lost 1 base and the J gene lost 10 bases, with 11 bases spanning the gap. Germline CDR1 reads SGHTA; CDR2 reads FQGNSA. The CDR3 totals 13 residues. The whole variable domain, remainder taken from reference TRBV7-2 and TRBJ2-1, is GAGVSQSPSNKVTEKGKDVELRCDPISGHTALYWYRQSLGQGLEFLIYFQGNSAPDKSGLPSDRFSAERTGGSVSTLTIQRTQQEDSAVYLCASSLGGPGEQFFGPGTRLTVL.

The chain links TRBV19 to TRBJ2-2, with 8 bases fitting TRBD1. The CDR3 spans 14 residues. CDR1 and CDR2 (germline): LNHDA, SQIVND (reference sequence). The ends lost 3 bases at V and 7 bases at J; junction bases unmatched: 4. CDR3 DNA sequence: TGTGCCAGTAGTATCAGGGGGCAAGGCGGGGAGCTGTTTTTT. Translating gives CASSIRGQGGELFF.

This chain connects TRBV30 to TRBJ1-1; TRBD1 is a possible D gene (5 bases). The V end lost 0 bases, the J end lost 2 bases, and 13 bases lay between the germline ends. Germline V gives CDR1 GTSNPN, CDR2 SVGIG (reference sequence). The CDR3 is 15 residues long. CDR3 protein: CAWSVGHLINTEAFF. The DNA for the CDR3 is TGTGCCTGGAGTGTAGGACACCTGATTAACACTGAAGCTTTCTTT.

The chain couples TRBV7-2 to TRBJ2-3; no clear D. This CDR3 has 13 residues. CDR1 is SGHTA, CDR2 FQGNSA, per germline. V shed 1 base and J shed 2 bases, with 4 bases lying between them. The CDR3 DNA reads TGTGCCAGCAGCTTAGATTACACAGATACGCAGTATTTT. Translating gives CASSLDYTDTQYF.

The chain has TRBV24-1 and TRBJ2-3; TRBD2 aligns across 8 bases. This CDR3 has 15 amino acids. Germline V gives CDR1 KGHDR, CDR2 SFDVKD. With V trimmed by 4 bases and J by 0 bases, 2 bases remained unmatched. The CDR3 DNA is TGTGCCACCAGTGAGTTAGCGGGGAGCACAGATACGCAGTATTTT. This translates into CATSELAGSTDTQYF.

CDR3 amino acids: CASSLGNSGSGDTQYF. The CDR3 DNA reads as TGTGCCAGCAGCTTGGGGAATAGCGGGAGTGGAGATACGCAGTATTTT. This chain connects TRBV5-4 to TRBJ2-3, with TRBD2 matching 9 bases. V lost 0 bases, J lost 5 bases, and 7 bases stayed unmatched. Germline CDR1 reads SGHNT; CDR2 reads YYREEE (reference sequence). This CDR3 region has 16 residues. The variable domain in full, with the rest retrieved from reference TRBV5-4 and TRBJ2-3, is ETGVTQSPTHLIKTRGQQVTLRCSSQSGHNTVSWYQQALGQGPQFIFQYYREEENGRGNFPPRFSGLQFPNYSSELNVNALELDDSALYLCASSLGNSGSGDTQYFGPGTRLTVL.

The chain carries TRBV5-1 and TRBJ2-3; D uncertain. Germline CDR1 and CDR2: SGHRS and YFSETQ. V gave up 3 bases and J gave up 0 bases, with 8 bases separating them. The CDR3 runs to 14 residues. CDR3 region: CASSWMTSTDTQYF. CDR3 nucleotide sequence: TGCGCCAGCAGCTGGATGACTAGCACAGATACGCAGTATTTT. The full variable domain, its missing parts supplied by reference TRBV5-1 and TRBJ2-3, is KAGVTQTPRYLIKTRGQQVTLSCSPISGHRSVSWYQQTPGQGLQFLFEYFSETQRNKGNFPGRFSGRQFSNSRSEMNVSTLELGDSALYLCASSWMTSTDTQYFGPGTRLTVL.

The rearrangement links TRBV13 to TRBJ2-3; 9 positions agree with TRBD2. V lost 3 bases to trimming and J lost 1 base; unmatched junction nucleotides: 2. This CDR3 has 15 residues. Germline V gives CDR1 PRHDT, CDR2 FYEKMQ (reference sequence). CDR3 amino acids: CASSLRLAGTDTQYF. The CDR3 bases are TGTGCCAGCAGCTTGCGACTAGCGGGCACAGATACGCAGTATTTT.

This chain links TRBV19 with TRBJ2-2, with 8 bases that match TRBD2. J lost 4 bases, V lost 5 bases, and 9 bases had no gene match. The CDR3 runs 16 residues. Looked up from germline, CDR1 is LNHDA and CDR2 is SQIVND (reference sequence). The CDR3 DNA reads TGTGCCAGTAGTTCCCCGGGGACTAGACGCACCGGGGAGCTGTTTTTT. Encoded protein: CASSSPGTRRTGELFF.

This chain links TRBV29-1 with TRBJ1-1, with D tentatively TRBD1 (6 bases). CDR3 length: 11 residues. V lost 1 base to trimming and J lost 12 bases, with 12 bases between them. Germline V lookup: CDR1 SQVTM, CDR2 ANQGSEA. The CDR3 nucleotides read TGCAGCGTTGAAGTAACAGGGAGACCTTTCTTT. It codes for CSVEVTGRPFF.

The chain is built from TRBV7-2 and TRBJ2-1, with 7 bases aligning to TRBD1. Germline assignment: CDR1 SGHTA and CDR2 FQGNSA. The CDR3 runs to 14 residues. V gave up 4 bases and J gave up 1 base; unmatched junction bases: 1. CDR3 amino acids: CASSSDRSYNEQFF. CDR3 bases: TGTGCCAGCAGCTCGGACAGGTCCTACAATGAGCAGTTCTTC.

V and J are TRBV6-2 or TRBV6-3 and TRBJ2-7, with D possibly TRBD2 on 5 matching bases. Deletions cut 2 bases from V and 5 bases from J, with 22 bases between. This CDR3 region has 17 residues. Per the germline V gene, CDR1 is MNHEY and CDR2 is SVGEGT. The CDR3 coding sequence is TGTGCCAGCAGTTACCATCTAGGGTCACGGGGAGCCAACGAGCAGTACTTC. Amino acid sequence: CASSYHLGSRGANEQYF.

This chain uses TRBV20-1 with TRBJ2-3, with 13 bases identical to TRBD2. This CDR3 has 16 amino acids. V was clipped by 3 bases and J by 2 bases; unmatched bases: 5. Germline V CDR1 and CDR2: DFQATT, SNEGSKA (reference sequence). CDR3 protein: CSASGGLAGHTDTQYF. In DNA form, the CDR3 reads TGCAGTGCTAGTGGGGGACTAGCGGGGCACACAGATACGCAGTATTTT.

V and J are TRBV10-3 and TRBJ1-4; D gene unclear. Germline lookup yields CDR1 ENHRY and CDR2 SYGVKD. V was shortened by 7 bases and J by 5 bases, with 14 bases between the two germline ends. The CDR3 loop spans 14 amino acids. Written as DNA, the CDR3 is TGTGCCATCAAGGGCGGGCAGGACAATGAAAAACTGTTTTTT. This codes for CAIKGGQDNEKLFF.

The J gene is TRBJ2-7, the V gene TRBV24-1; 7 nucleotides align to TRBD1. Germline trimming cut 4 bases from V and 4 bases from J; bases unmatched to any gene: 9. The CDR3 length is 15 residues. The germline CDR1 and CDR2 sequences are KGHDR and SFDVKD. The CDR3 protein is CATSDPVKGAYEQYF. The CDR3 DNA is TGTGCCACCAGTGACCCGGTGAAGGGGGCTTACGAGCAGTACTTC.

The chain is built from TRBV27 and TRBJ2-3, with D possibly matching TRBD1 (6 bases). Germline V gene data show CDR1 as MNHEY and CDR2 as SMNVEV (reference sequence). Trimming shortened V by 2 bases and J by 4 bases, and 7 bases separated the two germline ends. This CDR3 has 13 amino acids. The CDR3 spells CASSLAGADTQYF. The CDR3 DNA reads TGTGCCAGCAGTTTAGCAGGGGCAGATACGCAGTATTTT.

V is TRBV29-1 and J is TRBJ2-1; 7 bases map to TRBD2. From germline, CDR1 is SQVTM and CDR2 ANQGSEA. Unmatched junction bases numbered 6, after V lost 0 bases and J lost 10 bases. The CDR3 runs to 13 residues. The CDR3 bases are TGCAGCGTTGAAGAGCCTCGGGGGGACGAGCAGTTCTTC. Translation gives CSVEEPRGDEQFF.

V and J are TRBV30 and TRBJ1-1; 7 positions match TRBD1. The germline V gene encodes CDR1 GTSNPN and CDR2 SVGIG (reference sequence). The trim removed 4 bases at V and 6 bases at J, leaving 5 bases unmatched. This CDR3 spans 12 amino acids. In DNA, the CDR3 is TGTGCCTGGACAACAGGGGCTCCTGAAGCTTTCTTT. Translation gives CAWTTGAPEAFF.